This T cell receptor (beta chain) emerged from a study of pediatric ulcerative colitis. This CDR3 has 13 residues. Germline CDR1 is SNHLY and CDR2 is FYNNEI. V was cut by 5 bases and J by 3 bases, with 11 bases left in between. Study results and caveats: Clonal expansions reduced rectal repertoire diversity in acute severe colitis. Two rectal CDR3 clonotypes occurred in all ulcerative colitis patients. Ulcerative colitis patients shared more blood-rectal clones than controls.

Comment on this clone: The antigen is undetermined.

The survey-level immunoSEQ assay was used. The protocol was immunoSEQ multiplex PCR, while the TCRdb copy is restricted to in-frame clones and leaves out a portion. This sample has tens of thousands of clones, with about 89% found just once. The chain has TRBV2 and TRBJ2-7; weak D call: TRBD1 (6 bases). The sequenced sample consisted of blood. This receptor was identified in a boy under 18 who was a control in a study of pediatric ulcerative colitis. CDR3 DNA: TGTGCCAGCAGTCGGACAGACTTCTACGAGCAGTACTTC. Translated, it gives CASSRTDFYEQYF.